This section outlines one TCR beta chain sequence together with its context. Its antigen is currently unknown. The germline V gene has CDR1 MNHNY and CDR2 SVGAGI (reference sequence). The CDR3 runs 16 residues. After removal of 6 bases from V and 2 bases from J, the junction contained 9 bases not matched to a gene. Over several immunoSEQ plates, each subset's genomic DNA was distributed in even portions. Libraries were prepared by immunoSEQ multiplex PCR; TCRdb keeps only in-frame clonotypes and omits some of them. The sample includes 950,000 to 1,100,000 clones, about four fifths seen only once; the top ten take roughly 0.57%. The sample is drawn from a study of shared clonotypes between healthy human individuals. Study-wide points: With a few donors compared, approximately 5.5% of naive CD4 clonotypes were shared. Investigators expected sequencing depth to affect clonotype sharing among donors.

The TCR comes from a man aged 18 to 30 in good health. Some clones in this sample may be carry-over from other donors' samples. The material sequenced was memory CD4+ T cells from PBMCs. Documented subset: CD45RA-negative fraction. V and J are TRBV6-6 and TRBJ2-3, with TRBD2 matching 9 bases. The CDR3 loop is CASRDSASGNTDTQYF. CDR3 nucleotides: TGTGCCAGCAGGGATTCCGCTAGCGGGAACACAGATACGCAGTATTTT.